This T cell receptor (beta chain) originates from a study of graft-versus-host responses after intestinal transplantation. The wider study: Anti-thymocyte globulin was used for induction in all recipients, who then took tacrolimus and steroids for around 3 years. Study-wide findings and caveats: Recipient bone marrow held GvH clones, some seen earlier in ileum or blood. Early after transplant, HvG declines were associated with peak levels of circulating GvH clones.

To note about this clone: The antigen is unknown.

Using immunoSEQ multiplex PCR, the repertoire was profiled, and TCRdb retains in-frame clones only, with some absent. Among some 90,000 clones listed, approximately 87% were seen once. Germline CDR1 and CDR2: MNHEY and SVGAGI. With V trimmed by 2 bases and J by 5 bases, 5 bases remained unmatched. This CDR3 comprises 14 residues. Sequencing was performed on unstimulated CD4+ T cells sorted from spleen or lymph node cells, taken before intestinal transplant. This clonotype originated in a human donor who received an intestinal transplant. The chain uses TRBV6-5 and TRBJ2-5; 7 bases fit TRBD1. The CDR3 loop reads CASSYMLGGETQYF. The CDR3 DNA sequence: TGTGCCAGCAGTTACATGTTAGGGGGCGAGACCCAGTACTTC.